A selection of T cell receptor beta chains follows, all from one sample in a study of response to subunit inactivated influenza vaccine. TCRdb processed the RT-PCR reads anew with MiXCR; each CDR3 protein has one entry. Here the sample spans around 250,000 distinct CDR3 sequences, 12% being singletons. Specimen: non-naive T cells sorted from PBMCs, collected 14 to 15 days before vaccination. All receptors come from a man in his fifties who received an inactivated influenza vaccine. The CDR3 runs from the conserved cysteine through the conserved F or W. The D gene is left open where the match is weak. The size field is filled for only some rows; it gives once, few, many or a size class.

TRBD2	16	TRBV5-5	TRBJ2-2	NA	TGTGCCAGCAGCCAAGGACTAGCGGGAGTACAAGGGGAGCTGTTTTTT	CASSQGLAGVQGELFF
TRBD1	12	TRBV7-9	TRBJ1-2	NA	TGTGCCACCGAGACAGGGATGCGTGGCTACACCTTC	CATETGMRGYTF
TRBD1	16	TRBV28	TRBJ2-5	few	TGTGCCAGCAGTCCCGCCCGGACAGGGGGTTGGAAGACCCAGTACTTC	CASSPARTGGWKTQYF
NA	14	TRBV3-1	TRBJ1-3	NA	TGTGCCAGCAGCCTGGGACGGTCAATCCCCACCATATATTTT	CASSLGRSIPTIYF
NA	14	TRBV7-8	TRBJ1-5	many	TGTGCCAGCAGCCCTATGGTTAGCAATCAGCCCCAGCATTTT	CASSPMVSNQPQHF
NA	13	TRBV20-1	TRBJ2-4	few	TGCAGTGCCGCAGGGGTGGCCAAAAACATTCAGTACTTC	CSAAGVAKNIQYF
NA	16	TRBV5-1	TRBJ2-7	NA	TGCGCCAGCAAAGGCCCGGGATCGGAAGCGTCGTCCGAGCAGTACTTC	CASKGPGSEASSEQYF
TRBD2	18	TRBV19	TRBJ2-7	few	TGTGCCAGTAGTTATCGGACTAGCGGGAGCGGCTCGACCTACGAGCAGTACTTC	CASSYRTSGSGSTYEQYF
NA	12	TRBV6-1	TRBJ1-2	few	TGTGCCAGCAGTGAAAAAGGCTATGGCTACACCTTC	CASSEKGYGYTF
NA	15	TRBV12-3/TRBV12-4	TRBJ2-1	many	TGTGCCAGTAGCGTAGCGGCCAGCTCCTACAATGAGCAGTTCTTC	CASSVAASSYNEQFF
NA	13	TRBV14	TRBJ2-7	NA	TGTGCCAGCAGCCTCCGGGACATTCACGAGCAGTACTTC	CASSLRDIHEQYF
NA	15	TRBV4-3	TRBJ1-2	few	TGCGCCAGCAGCCAAGACGTCCGGCCATCCTATGGCTACACCTTC	CASSQDVRPSYGYTF
TRBD2	15	TRBV20-1	TRBJ2-7	NA	TGCAGTGCTAGAGTTCCCCTAGCGGGAGGGCGCGAGCAGTACTTC	CSARVPLAGGREQYF
TRBD1	15	TRBV7-9	TRBJ1-2	NA	TGTGCCAGCAGCGTAGCCGGGACAGGATCTTATGGCTACACCTTC	CASSVAGTGSYGYTF
NA	14	TRBV20-1	TRBJ2-2	NA	TGCAGTGCTAGAGGCAGGAAGATGACCGGGGAGCTGTTTTTT	CSARGRKMTGELFF
TRBD2	17	TRBV29-1	TRBJ2-1	many	TGCAGCGTTGACCACCACCCCGGGACTAGCGCCTCTATAACCCGGTTCTTC	CSVDHHPGTSASITRFF
TRBD1	18	TRBV5-1	TRBJ2-2	NA	TGCGCCAGCAGCTTGGGACGTCAGGGGGCCGCGAACACCGGGGAGCTGTTTTTT	CASSLGRQGAANTGELFF
NA	16	TRBV28	TRBJ2-1	few	TGTGCCAGCAGTTTAGGAATTTCCTTATCCTACAATGAGCAGTTCTTC	CASSLGISLSYNEQFF
NA	12	TRBV7-9	TRBJ2-7	few	TGTGCCAGCAGCTTAGTGGCCGGCGAGCAGTACTTC	CASSLVAGEQYF
NA	13	TRBV20-1	TRBJ2-7	NA	TGCAGTGCCGACCGGGCAGGGCTATACGAGCAGTACTTC	CSADRAGLYEQYF